This T cell receptor beta chain was recovered during a study of blood T cell repertoires in COVID-19. Across the study: The United States, Italy and Spain provided the acute and convalescent COVID-19 samples. T cells, B-cell-depleted T cells, or PBMCs supplied cDNA or gDNA.

The J segment lost 9 bases and the V segment lost 4 bases, leaving 5 bases of the junction unmatched. The CDR3 covers 13 residues. Per the germline V gene, CDR1 is SGHTA and CDR2 is FQGTGA. Source study methods: Reference gene primer amplification in the assay estimated nucleated cell counts. Using immunoSEQ multiplex PCR, the repertoire was profiled, and TCRdb retains in-frame clones only, with some absent. That table is the source of V, J and clone size, and D and trimming were worked out from the DNA. This table holds about 140,000 clones, about 86% found once. The chain joins TRBV7-3 to TRBJ2-1; 8 nucleotides agree with TRBD2. Sequenced input: peripheral blood. The sequence came from a woman aged 55-70 years with acute or convalescent COVID-19. The CDR3 protein is CASSSQRESEQFF. As DNA, the CDR3 is TGTGCCAGCAGCTCACAGCGGGAGAGTGAGCAGTTCTTC.